The clone carrying this TCR beta chain appeared many times. TCRdb re-derived calls from the multiplex PCR reads in MiXCR, one entry per CDR3 protein. Found here are around 250,000 distinct CDR3 sequences, under 40% of them singletons; the top ten hold approximately 3.5%. Samples came from axillary lymph nodes draining the breast cancer. The data stem from a study of breast tumors, draining lymph nodes, adjacent tissues. There are 13 residues in the CDR3. V lost 0 bases to trimming and J lost 5 bases, with 7 bases between them. CDR1 and CDR2 from the germline V gene are LGHNA and YSLEER. The receptor was isolated from a female donor with breast cancer. Some clones in this sample may be carry-over from other donors' samples. Sequenced sample: axillary lymph node tissue. The chain combines TRBV4-3 with TRBJ2-5; no clear D. CDR3 loop: CASSQDTRETQYF. As DNA, the CDR3 is TGCGCCAGCAGCCAAGATACTCGGGAGACCCAGTACTTC.